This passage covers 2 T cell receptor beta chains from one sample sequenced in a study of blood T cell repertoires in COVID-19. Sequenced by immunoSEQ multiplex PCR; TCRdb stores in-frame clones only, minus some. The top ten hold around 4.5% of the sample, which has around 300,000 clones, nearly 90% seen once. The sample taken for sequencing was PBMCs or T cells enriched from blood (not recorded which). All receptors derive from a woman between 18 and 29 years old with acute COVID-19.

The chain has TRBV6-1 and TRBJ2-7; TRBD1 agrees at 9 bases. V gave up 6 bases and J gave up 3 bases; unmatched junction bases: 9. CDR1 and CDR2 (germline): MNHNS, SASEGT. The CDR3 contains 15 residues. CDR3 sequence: CASRAEGQGYYEQYF. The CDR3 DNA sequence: TGTGCCAGCAGAGCCGAGGGACAGGGATACTACGAGCAGTACTTC.

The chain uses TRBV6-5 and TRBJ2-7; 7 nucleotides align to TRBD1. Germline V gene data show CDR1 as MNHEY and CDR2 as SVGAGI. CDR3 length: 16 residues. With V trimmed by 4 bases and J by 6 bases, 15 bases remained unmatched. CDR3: CASSFSTGTMVGEQYF. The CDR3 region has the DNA TGTGCCAGCAGTTTCTCGACAGGGACCATGGTGGGCGAGCAGTACTTC.